This TCR beta chain was recovered during a study of blood T cell repertoires in COVID-19. Authors' methods: Nucleated cell number was recorded as an estimate derived from reference gene primer amplification. The protocol was immunoSEQ multiplex PCR, while the TCRdb copy is restricted to in-frame clones and leaves out a portion. The V and J calls and clone size are taken from that table; D and trimming were inferred from the DNA. Counted here are about 230,000 clones, approximately 89% occurring once; the ten biggest clones make up 3.5% to 4.5%. All enrollees were roughly 18 to 100 years old and from about 24 US areas. From germline, CDR1 is SNHLY and CDR2 FYNNEI. V lost 6 bases, J lost 5 bases, and 16 bases lay in between. The CDR3 runs to 14 residues.

The sample taken for sequencing was PBMCs or T cells enriched from blood (not recorded which). The origin of this receptor is a woman aged 30 to 39 with acute COVID-19. The chain employs TRBV2 and TRBJ1-2, with TRBD1 as a possible D gene (5 bases). CDR3 sequence (DNA): TGTGCCAGCAGCCCCGCGGCAGGGAAATATGGCTACACCTTC. It specifies CASSPAAGKYGYTF.